Listed below are T cell receptor beta chains from one sample, sequenced in a study of control samples from healthy donors and cancer patients. Assay: immunoSEQ multiplex PCR; the TCRdb copy retains only in-frame clones and omits some. Among about 100,000 clones, 92% were seen once, and the ten largest hold 2% to 3%. The sample consisted of blood. Source of these receptors: a woman aged 18-35 years in good health. CDR3s include the opening cysteine and the closing phenylalanine or tryptophan.

J | V | CDR3
TRBJ2-3 | TRBV5-1 | CASSPGLAGTDTQYF
TRBJ1-5 | TRBV10-3 | CAISESGTGHEHF
TRBJ2-3 | TRBV4-3 | CASSQGLAGGTDTQYF
TRBJ2-1 | TRBV6-1 | CASSEDGGVGNEQFF
TRBJ1-1 | TRBV9 | CASSSTASEAFF
TRBJ2-2 | TRBV24-1 | CATRARLNTGELFF
TRBJ1-1 | TRBV10-3 | CAISEDRGWNTEAFF
TRBJ1-1 | TRBV29-1 | CSVEGADTEAFF
TRBJ1-6 | TRBV2 | CASSGTGANSPLHF
TRBJ2-7 | TRBV3-1/TRBV3-2 | CASTSQPGTKSSYEQYF